This TCR beta chain derives from a study of CD8+ T cells in alopecia areata. Across the study: Administration of oral tofacitinib to treated patients was at 5 to 10 mg twice daily. Findings of the study overall: Researchers say the link of baseline CD8+ expansion to response remains uncertain, with one nonresponder.

V was cut by 2 bases and J by 7 bases, with 12 bases left in between. The CDR3 totals 15 residues. Per the germline V gene, CDR1 is SGHTA and CDR2 is FQGNSA. Worth noting for this clone: Its target is not known.

In each case, RNA was isolated and then reverse transcribed into cDNA as the sequencing template. TCRdb's table, derived via immunoSEQ multiplex PCR, lists solely in-frame clones and lacks some. Counted here are about 300,000 clones, 58% occurring once; the ten biggest clones make up over 1.5%. The treatment here: oral pan-JAK inhibitor, 5-10 mg twice daily. The chain uses TRBV7-2 and TRBJ1-6; D call uncertain. The clonotype was recovered from a human donor with alopecia areata. The specimen comprised CD4+ T cells sorted from blood, sampled at week 24, from a patient treated with tofacitinib. The DNA for the CDR3 is TGTGCCAGCAGCTTATGGGCAGGACCGAATTCACCCCTCCACTTT. This translates into CASSLWAGPNSPLHF.